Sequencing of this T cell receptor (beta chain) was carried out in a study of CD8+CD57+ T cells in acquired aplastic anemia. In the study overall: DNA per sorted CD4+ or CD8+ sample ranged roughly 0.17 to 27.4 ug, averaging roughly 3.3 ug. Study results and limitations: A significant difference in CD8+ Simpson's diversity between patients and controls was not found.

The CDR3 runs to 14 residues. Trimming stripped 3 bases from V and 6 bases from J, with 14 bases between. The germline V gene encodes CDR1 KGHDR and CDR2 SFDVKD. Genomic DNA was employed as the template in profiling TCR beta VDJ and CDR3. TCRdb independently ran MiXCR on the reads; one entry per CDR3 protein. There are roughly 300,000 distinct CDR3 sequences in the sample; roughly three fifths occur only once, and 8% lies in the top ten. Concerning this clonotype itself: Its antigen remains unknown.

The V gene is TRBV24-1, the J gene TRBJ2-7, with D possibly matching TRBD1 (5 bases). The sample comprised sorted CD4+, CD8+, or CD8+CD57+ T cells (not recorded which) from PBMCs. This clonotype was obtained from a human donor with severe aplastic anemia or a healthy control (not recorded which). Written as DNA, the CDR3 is TGTGCCACCAGTGATCCAAATGACAGTTTCGAGCAGTACTTC. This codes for CATSDPNDSFEQYF.